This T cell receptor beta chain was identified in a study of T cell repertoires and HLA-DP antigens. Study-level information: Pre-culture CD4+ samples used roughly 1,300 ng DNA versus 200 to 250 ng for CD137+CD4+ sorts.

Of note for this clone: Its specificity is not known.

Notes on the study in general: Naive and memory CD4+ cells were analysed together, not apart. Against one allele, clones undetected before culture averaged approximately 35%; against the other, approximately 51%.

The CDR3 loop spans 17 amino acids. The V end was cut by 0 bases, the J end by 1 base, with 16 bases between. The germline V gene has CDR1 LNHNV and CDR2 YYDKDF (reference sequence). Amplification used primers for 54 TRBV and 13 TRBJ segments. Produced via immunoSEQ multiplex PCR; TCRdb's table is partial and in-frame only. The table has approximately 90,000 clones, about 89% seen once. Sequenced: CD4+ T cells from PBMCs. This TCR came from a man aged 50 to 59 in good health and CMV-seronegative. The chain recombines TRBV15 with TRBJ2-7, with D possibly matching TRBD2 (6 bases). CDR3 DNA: TGTGCCACCAGCAGAGATTACGGGACTTCGGTTTCCTACGAGCAGTACTTC. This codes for CATSRDYGTSVSYEQYF. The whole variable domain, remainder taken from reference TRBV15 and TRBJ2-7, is DAMVIQNPRYQVTQFGKPVTLSCSQTLNHNVMYWYQQKSSQAPKLLFHYYDKDFNNEADTPDNFQSRRPNTSFCFLDIRSPGLGDTAMYLCATSRDYGTSVSYEQYFGPGTRLTVT.